The rows below give T cell receptor beta chains drawn from one sample of a study of blood T cell repertoires in COVID-19. Assay used: immunoSEQ multiplex PCR; TCRdb lists only in-frame clones, some missing. The sample contains about 370,000 clones, 89% of which appear only once. The source material was peripheral blood. The receptors shown here come from a woman between 25 and 40 years old with COVID-19, enrolled during active disease. Each CDR3 is given with its conserved first and last residue. Fields, in order: D gene, J gene, clone size, V gene, CDR3 protein, CDR3 DNA. The D gene is left open where the match is weak. Some rows have no size entry. The others give once, few or many, or a class for an expanded clone.

d_gene: TRBD2
j_gene: TRBJ2-5
abundance: NA
v_gene: TRBV7-2
CDR3aa: CASSNVRGSGTQYF
CDR3nt: TGTGCCAGCAGCAACGTTCGCGGGAGTGGGACCCAGTACTTC

d_gene: NA
j_gene: TRBJ1-4
abundance: NA
v_gene: TRBV4-3
CDR3aa: CASSRGSLEGYEKLFF
CDR3nt: TGCGCCAGCAGCCGGGGGTCATTGGAGGGTTATGAAAAACTGTTTTTT

d_gene: NA
j_gene: TRBJ1-2
abundance: NA
v_gene: TRBV5-4
CDR3aa: CASSSPGGSRLDLNGYTF
CDR3nt: TGTGCCAGCAGCTCCCCCGGGGGGTCGAGGCTGGACCTAAATGGCTACACCTTC

d_gene: TRBD2
j_gene: TRBJ2-5
abundance: NA
v_gene: TRBV4-1
CDR3aa: CASSQLREQETQYF
CDR3nt: TGCGCCAGCAGCCAATTGCGGGAGCAAGAGACCCAGTACTTC

d_gene: TRBD1
j_gene: TRBJ1-2
abundance: NA
v_gene: TRBV6-2/TRBV6-3
CDR3aa: CASSYSGTAGYTF
CDR3nt: TGTGCCAGCAGTTACTCCGGGACAGCTGGCTACACCTTC

d_gene: NA
j_gene: TRBJ2-5
abundance: once
v_gene: TRBV6-5
CDR3aa: CASRLRDSFQETQYF
CDR3nt: TGTGCCAGCAGACTCCGTGACAGCTTCCAAGAGACCCAGTACTTC

d_gene: TRBD1
j_gene: TRBJ1-5
abundance: NA
v_gene: TRBV19
CDR3aa: CASSPWVDRGRDQPQHF
CDR3nt: TGTGCCAGTAGTCCCTGGGTGGACAGGGGGCGCGATCAGCCCCAGCATTTT

d_gene: NA
j_gene: TRBJ1-2
abundance: once
v_gene: TRBV30
CDR3aa: CAWGVGGYGYTF
CDR3nt: TGTGCCTGGGGGGTGGGGGGCTATGGCTACACCTTC

d_gene: NA
j_gene: TRBJ2-1
abundance: NA
v_gene: TRBV9
CDR3aa: CASSPVSGRQYNEQFF
CDR3nt: TGTGCCAGCAGCCCAGTTAGCGGCCGTCAGTACAATGAGCAGTTCTTC

d_gene: TRBD1
j_gene: TRBJ2-2
abundance: NA
v_gene: TRBV6-4
CDR3aa: CASKTQGADTGELFF
CDR3nt: TGTGCCAGCAAGACTCAGGGGGCAGACACCGGGGAGCTGTTTTTT